Shown below are 10 T cell receptor beta chains from a single sample sequenced in a study of shared clonotypes between healthy human individuals. Data came from immunoSEQ multiplex PCR; TCRdb stores just in-frame clones and leaves some out. The repertoire holds some 500,000 clones, with roughly 78% as singletons. Sequenced: PBMCs. The receptor source for this set is a woman aged 40 to 50 in good health. Some clones in this sample may be carry-over from other donors' samples.

This clone was picked up many times. This rearrangement joins TRBV7-9 to TRBJ1-2; a weak D match, TRBD1 (6 bases). The CDR3 spans 16 residues. Germline V gives CDR1 SEHNR, CDR2 FQNEAQ (reference sequence). The ends were cut back, 0 bases at V and 5 bases at J, with 16 bases in the middle. The chain's CDR3 is CASSLALGDTLYGYTF. Here the CDR3 DNA reads TGTGCCAGCAGCTTAGCGCTTGGGGACACTTTATATGGCTACACCTTC.

This clone was seen a handful of times. The genes are TRBV4-3 and TRBJ2-1; D unclear. Trimming took 0 bases from V and 4 from J, leaving 7 bases between them. The CDR3 totals 14 residues. Germline V gene data show CDR1 as LGHNA and CDR2 as YSLEER. CDR3 region: CASSQDGKYNEQFF. CDR3 sequence (DNA): TGCGCCAGCAGCCAAGATGGGAAGTACAATGAGCAGTTCTTC.

The chain couples TRBV11-2 to TRBJ2-7; a weak D match, TRBD2 (6 bases). This CDR3 is 14 amino acids long. The germline V gene encodes CDR1 SGHAT and CDR2 FQNNGV. The ends were cut back, 5 bases at V and 3 bases at J, with 14 bases in the middle. Here the CDR3 reads CASSPRATSYEQYF. The CDR3 nucleotides read TGTGCCAGCAGCCCCCGAGCGACTAGCTACGAGCAGTACTTC.

This sequence joins TRBV7-8 and TRBJ2-3, with D perhaps TRBD1 (5 bases). The CDR3 totals 15 residues. Germline V gene sequence: CDR1 SGHVS, CDR2 FQNEAQ. With 2 bases removed from V and 2 bases from J, the gap between germline ends came to 11 bases. The CDR3 DNA reads as TGTGCCAGCAGCTTATTAGGGGCCAACACAGATACGCAGTATTTT. This encodes CASSLLGANTDTQYF. Based on the CDR3 plus reference TRBV7-8 and TRBJ2-3, the full variable domain is GAGVSQSPRYKVAKRGQDVALRCDPISGHVSLFWYQQALGQGPEFLTYFQNEAQLDKSGLPSDRFFAERPEGSVSTLKIQRTQQEDSAVYLCASSLLGANTDTQYFGPGTRLTVL.

The V call is TRBV20-1, the J call TRBJ1-2, with D hard to call. V was cut by 7 bases and J by 7 bases, with 13 bases left in between. The CDR3 loop spans 11 amino acids. Per germline, CDR1 DFQATT and CDR2 SNEGSKA (reference sequence). The CDR3, as DNA: TGCAGTGGGGGATGGGCTGGTGGCTACACCTTC. It is translated as CSGGWAGGYTF.

The V gene is TRBV20-1, the J gene TRBJ2-1; TRBD2 is a possible D gene (6 bases). The CDR3 is 11 amino acids. The V end lost 8 bases, the J end lost 4 bases, and 9 bases lay between the germline ends. CDR1 and CDR2 from the germline V gene are DFQATT and SNEGSKA (reference sequence). The CDR3 DNA is TGCAGTTCGCGGGAATACAATGAGCAGTTCTTC. Its protein is CSSREYNEQFF.

This clone was recorded a few times. This chain uses TRBV11-3 with TRBJ2-1, with 9 bases that match TRBD2. The J segment lost 6 bases and the V segment lost 1 base, leaving 4 bases of the junction unmatched. The CDR3 has 15 residues. From germline, CDR1 is SGHNT and CDR2 YENEEA. CDR3 sequence: CASSLVASGINEQFF. CDR3 nucleotide sequence: TGTGCCAGCAGCTTAGTAGCTAGCGGGATCAATGAGCAGTTCTTC.

The rearrangement uses TRBV18 and TRBJ1-2, with D possibly being TRBD1 (5 bases). The CDR3 sequence is 13 residues long. Trimming left V 3 bases short and J 5 bases short, with 10 bases between. Germline lookup yields CDR1 KGHSH and CDR2 LQKENI. CDR3 coding DNA: TGTGCCAGCTCACCCGCGACAGAGTATGGCTACACCTTC. This codes for CASSPATEYGYTF.

The V call is TRBV6-4, the J call TRBJ2-1; 13 positions agree with TRBD2. Germline V CDR1 and CDR2: MRHNA, SNTAGT. The junction had 0 bases not matched to a gene; V was cut back by 4 bases and J by 3 bases. CDR3 length equals 15 residues. For the CDR3, the DNA is TGTGCCAGCAGTGGGACTAGCGGGGGCTACAATGAGCAGTTCTTC. Its translation: CASSGTSGGYNEQFF.

The genes are TRBV6-6 and TRBJ2-2; a weak D match, TRBD2 (5 bases). Trimming stripped 6 bases from V and 0 bases from J, with 8 bases between. Looked up from germline, CDR1 is MNHNY and CDR2 is SVGAGI (reference sequence). The CDR3 contains 14 residues. This CDR3 is CASRSGPNTGELFF. Written as DNA, the CDR3 is TGTGCCAGCAGGAGCGGCCCGAACACCGGGGAGCTGTTTTTT.